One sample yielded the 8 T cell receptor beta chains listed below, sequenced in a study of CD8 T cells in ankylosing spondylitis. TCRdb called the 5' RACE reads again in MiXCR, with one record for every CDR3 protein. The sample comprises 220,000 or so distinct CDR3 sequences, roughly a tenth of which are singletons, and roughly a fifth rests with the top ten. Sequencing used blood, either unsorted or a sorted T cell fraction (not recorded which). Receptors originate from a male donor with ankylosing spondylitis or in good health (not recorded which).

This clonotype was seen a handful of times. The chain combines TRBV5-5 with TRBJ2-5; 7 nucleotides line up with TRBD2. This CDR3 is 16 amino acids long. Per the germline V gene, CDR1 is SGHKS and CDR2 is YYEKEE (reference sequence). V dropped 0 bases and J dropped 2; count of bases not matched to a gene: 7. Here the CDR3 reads CASSLVGGIGQETQYF. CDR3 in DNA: TGTGCCAGCAGCTTGGTGGGGGGGATCGGGCAAGAGACCCAGTACTTC.

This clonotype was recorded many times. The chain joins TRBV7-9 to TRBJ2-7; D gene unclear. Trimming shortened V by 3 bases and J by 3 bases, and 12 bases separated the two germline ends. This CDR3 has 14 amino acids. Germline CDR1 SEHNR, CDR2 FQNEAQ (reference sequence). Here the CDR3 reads CASSLAEPVYEQYF. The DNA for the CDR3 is TGTGCCAGCAGCTTGGCCGAGCCCGTCTACGAGCAGTACTTC.

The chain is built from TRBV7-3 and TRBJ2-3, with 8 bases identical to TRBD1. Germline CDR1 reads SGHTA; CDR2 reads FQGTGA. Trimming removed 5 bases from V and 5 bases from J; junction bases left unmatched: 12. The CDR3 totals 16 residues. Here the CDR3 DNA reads TGTGCCAGCAGCACGAACACAGGGGGAAGTGGAGATACGCAGTATTTT. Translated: CASSTNTGGSGDTQYF.

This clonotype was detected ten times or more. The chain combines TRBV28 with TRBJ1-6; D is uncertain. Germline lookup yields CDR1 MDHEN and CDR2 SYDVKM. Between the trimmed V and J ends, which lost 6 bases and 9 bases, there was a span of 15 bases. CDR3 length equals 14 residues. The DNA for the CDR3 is TGTGCCAGCAGACGTCAAGTCGGCGGTTCACCCCTCCACTTT. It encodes CASRRQVGGSPLHF.

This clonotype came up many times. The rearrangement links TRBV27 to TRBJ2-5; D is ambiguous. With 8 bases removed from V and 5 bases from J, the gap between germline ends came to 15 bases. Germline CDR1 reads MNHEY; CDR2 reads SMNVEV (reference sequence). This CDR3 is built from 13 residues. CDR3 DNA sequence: TGTGCCAGCTCATATCGGGTCTTTGAGACCCAGTACTTC. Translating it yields CASSYRVFETQYF.

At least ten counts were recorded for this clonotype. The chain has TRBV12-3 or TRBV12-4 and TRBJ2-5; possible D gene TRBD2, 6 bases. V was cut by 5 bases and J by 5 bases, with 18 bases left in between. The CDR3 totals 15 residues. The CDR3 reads CASSARPETRETQYF. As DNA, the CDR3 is TGTGCCAGCAGTGCGCGGCCGGAGACTAGGGAGACCCAGTACTTC.

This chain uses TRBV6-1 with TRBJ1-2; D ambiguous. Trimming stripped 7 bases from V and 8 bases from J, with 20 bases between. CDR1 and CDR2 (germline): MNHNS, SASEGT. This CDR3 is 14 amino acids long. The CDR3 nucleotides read TGTGCCAGCACCAGAGACGATCCCGGCCTAGGCTACACCTTC. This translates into CASTRDDPGLGYTF.

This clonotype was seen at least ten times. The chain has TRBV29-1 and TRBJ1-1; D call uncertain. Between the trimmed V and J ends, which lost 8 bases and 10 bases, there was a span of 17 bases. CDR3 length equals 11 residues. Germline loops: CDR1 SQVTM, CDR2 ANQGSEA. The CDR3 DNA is TGCAGCTCATCCTTTGGAGGGAGAGCTTTCTTT. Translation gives CSSSFGGRAFF.